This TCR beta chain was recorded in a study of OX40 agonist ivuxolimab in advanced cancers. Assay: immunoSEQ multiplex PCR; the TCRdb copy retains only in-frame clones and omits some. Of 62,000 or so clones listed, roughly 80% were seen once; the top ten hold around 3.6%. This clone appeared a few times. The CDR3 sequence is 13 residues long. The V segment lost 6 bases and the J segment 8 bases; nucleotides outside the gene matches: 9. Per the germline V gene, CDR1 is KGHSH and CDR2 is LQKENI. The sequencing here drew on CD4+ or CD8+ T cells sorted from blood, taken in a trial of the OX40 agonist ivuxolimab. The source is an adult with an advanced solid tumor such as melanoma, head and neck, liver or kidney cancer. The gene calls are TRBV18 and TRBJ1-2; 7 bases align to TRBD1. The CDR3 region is CASSLQGGLGYTF. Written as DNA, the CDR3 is TGTGCCAGCTCCCTTCAGGGGGGGTTGGGCTACACCTTC.